This T cell receptor beta chain was documented in a study of blood T cell repertoires in COVID-19. Study as a whole: The United States, Italy and Spain provided the acute and convalescent COVID-19 samples.

CDR1 is SGHVS, CDR2 FQNEAQ, per germline. The junction had 12 bases not matched to a gene; V was cut back by 5 bases and J by 5 bases. The CDR3 covers 16 residues. As handled by the study authors: Reference gene primer amplification gave nucleated cell count estimates. The method was immunoSEQ multiplex PCR; TCRdb's version includes in-frame clones alone and lacks a portion of them. Clone size and V and J calls were adopted from that table, with D and trimming inferred from the DNA. In the table there are about 69,000 clones, approximately 82% of which are singletons. The sequence was collected from a woman aged 80 or over with acute or convalescent COVID-19. Sequenced: peripheral blood. This chain uses TRBV7-8 with TRBJ2-5, with 9 positions matching TRBD1. CDR3 residues: CASSQGWGQGAETQYF. The CDR3, as DNA: TGTGCCAGCAGCCAAGGGTGGGGACAGGGAGCGGAGACCCAGTACTTC.